This entry concerns a single TCR beta chain. Study processing details: Reference gene primer amplification in the assay estimated nucleated cell counts. TCRdb's copy holds only in-frame clones and misses some; the assay was immunoSEQ multiplex PCR. V, J and clone size are those of that table, while D and trimming were read from the DNA. In the table there are 100,000 or so clones, roughly 92% of which are singletons. This sample was included in a study of blood T cell repertoires in COVID-19. Study in general: Some COVID-19 samples were acute and others convalescent; all came from the United States, Italy and Spain. PBMCs, B-cell-depleted T cells, or T cells were the source of the cDNA or gDNA that made up the material.

Seattle-derived patients entered the study during active infection and were followed longitudinally. The clonotype originates from a woman between 45 and 65 years old with COVID-19, enrolled during active disease. Sequencing was done on a sample of peripheral blood.

CDR3 DNA: TGTGCCACCAGTGATGACAGGAGCCGCACAGATACGCAGTATTTT. Protein: CATSDDRSRTDTQYF. V is TRBV24-1 and J is TRBJ2-3; a possible D gene is TRBD1 (6 bases). From germline, CDR1 is KGHDR and CDR2 SFDVKD. There are 15 residues in the CDR3. Trimming took 3 bases from V and 1 from J, leaving 10 bases between them.